This entry lists 9 T cell receptor beta chains sequenced from one sample in a study of blood T cells in healthy people across ages. A second roughly 7 to 11 cycle PCR used barcoded and J-beta primers. In TCRdb, the 5' RACE reads were re-called with MiXCR into one record per CDR3 protein. This table has about 780,000 distinct CDR3 sequences, around 50% appearing once. The specimen sequenced was blood. Source of these receptors: a man older than 75 in good health.

The chain employs TRBV7-2 and TRBJ2-1, with D maybe TRBD2 (5 bases). This CDR3 is 16 amino acids long. CDR1 SGHTA and CDR2 FQGNSA come from the germline V gene. Trimming stripped 0 bases from V and 3 bases from J, with 12 bases between. As DNA, the CDR3 is TGTGCCAGCAGCTTAGCGGAACTAGTGGGCTACAATGAGCAGTTCTTC. Amino acids: CASSLAELVGYNEQFF.

The chain is built from TRBV3-1 and TRBJ2-5; no reliable D call. Germline loops: CDR1 LGHDT, CDR2 YNNKEL (reference sequence). This CDR3 is 14 amino acids long. The ends were cut back, 5 bases at V and 2 bases at J, with 12 bases in the middle. The CDR3 loop reads CASSFLGPQETQYF. CDR3 in DNA: TGTGCCAGCAGCTTCCTAGGGCCGCAAGAGACCCAGTACTTC.

This clonotype was seen a few times. The chain links TRBV25-1 to TRBJ2-5, with 9 nucleotides matching TRBD1. The V gene end was trimmed by 2 bases and the J gene end by 5 bases; junction bases not matched to a gene: 6. Germline loops: CDR1 MGHDK, CDR2 SYGVNS. This CDR3 spans 15 amino acids. The CDR3: CASSEPGTGYETQYF. Here the CDR3 DNA reads TGTGCCAGCAGTGAACCCGGGACAGGGTACGAGACCCAGTACTTC.

This clonotype was found a few times. The chain links TRBV20-1 to TRBJ2-1; 7 nucleotides line up with TRBD1. Germline CDR1 is DFQATT and CDR2 is SNEGSKA (reference sequence). J lost 7 bases, V lost 5 bases, and 5 bases had no gene match. CDR3 size: 12 residues. The CDR3 reads CSAQIRGNEQFF. CDR3 nucleotide sequence: TGCAGTGCTCAGATCAGGGGGAATGAGCAGTTCTTC.

This clonotype came up many times. The chain joins TRBV2 to TRBJ2-7, with D unclear. In germline, CDR1 is SNHLY, CDR2 FYNNEI. The CDR3 is made up of 13 amino acids. Deletions cut 8 bases from V and 3 bases from J, with 14 bases between. This chain's CDR3 is CASVIPEIYEQYF. CDR3 coding DNA: TGTGCCAGCGTAATACCAGAAATCTACGAGCAGTACTTC.

Many counts were recorded for this clonotype. The chain combines TRBV29-1 with TRBJ2-4, with 7 bases matching TRBD1. Trimming took 6 bases from V and 3 from J; bases not matched to a gene: 2. Germline V gene sequence: CDR1 SQVTM, CDR2 ANQGSEA. This CDR3 comprises 12 residues. The chain's CDR3 is CSVRTGKNIQYF. The CDR3 bases are TGCAGCGTCCGGACAGGCAAAAACATTCAGTACTTC.

This chain uses TRBV6-2 or TRBV6-3 with TRBJ1-5, with TRBD1 matching over 9 bases. Per the germline V gene, CDR1 is MNHEY and CDR2 is SVGEGT. The CDR3 has 15 amino acids. V lost 7 bases to trimming and J lost 6 bases; unmatched junction nucleotides: 10. The CDR3 DNA follows: TGTGCCAGCACTTGGTCGACAGGGGGTAGTCAGCCCCAGCATTTT. Translating gives CASTWSTGGSQPQHF.

This clonotype was recorded a few times. V gene TRBV20-1 combines with J gene TRBJ2-3; 7 nucleotides align to TRBD1. V lost 5 bases, J lost 1 base, and 6 bases stayed unmatched. This CDR3 contains 14 residues. CDR1 DFQATT and CDR2 SNEGSKA come from the germline V gene (reference sequence). The CDR3 DNA sequence: TGCAGTGCTGCCGACAGGGTTGGCACAGATACGCAGTATTTT. Translating gives CSAADRVGTDTQYF.

Regarding this clonotype: The junction shows a germline mismatch at one end, possibly a read error. The J gene is TRBJ2-5, the V gene TRBV20-1; 10 nucleotides agree with TRBD1. This CDR3 comprises 15 residues. Germline V gives CDR1 DFQATT, CDR2 SNEGSKA (reference sequence). The DNA of the CDR3 is TGCAGTGCTGGAGAATCGGACAGGGGGGGCGAGACCCAGTACTTC. Protein product: CSAGESDRGGETQYF.